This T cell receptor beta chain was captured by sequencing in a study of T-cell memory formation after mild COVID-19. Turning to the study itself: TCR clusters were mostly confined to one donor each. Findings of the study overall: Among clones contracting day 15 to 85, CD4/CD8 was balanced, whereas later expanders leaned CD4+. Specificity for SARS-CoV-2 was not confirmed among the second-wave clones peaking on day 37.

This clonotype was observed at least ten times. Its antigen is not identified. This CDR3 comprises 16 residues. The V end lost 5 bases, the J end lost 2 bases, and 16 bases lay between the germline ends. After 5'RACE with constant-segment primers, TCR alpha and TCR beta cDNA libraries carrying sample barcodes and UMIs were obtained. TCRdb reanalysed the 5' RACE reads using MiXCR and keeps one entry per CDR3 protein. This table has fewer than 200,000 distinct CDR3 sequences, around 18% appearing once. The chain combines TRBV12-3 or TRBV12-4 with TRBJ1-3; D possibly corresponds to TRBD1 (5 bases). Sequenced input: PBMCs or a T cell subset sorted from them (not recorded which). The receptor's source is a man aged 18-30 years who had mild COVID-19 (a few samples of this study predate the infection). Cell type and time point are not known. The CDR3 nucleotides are TGTGCCAGCAGTCCTCCCGGGGGTGCAGCTGGAAACACCATATATTTT. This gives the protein CASSPPGGAAGNTIYF.